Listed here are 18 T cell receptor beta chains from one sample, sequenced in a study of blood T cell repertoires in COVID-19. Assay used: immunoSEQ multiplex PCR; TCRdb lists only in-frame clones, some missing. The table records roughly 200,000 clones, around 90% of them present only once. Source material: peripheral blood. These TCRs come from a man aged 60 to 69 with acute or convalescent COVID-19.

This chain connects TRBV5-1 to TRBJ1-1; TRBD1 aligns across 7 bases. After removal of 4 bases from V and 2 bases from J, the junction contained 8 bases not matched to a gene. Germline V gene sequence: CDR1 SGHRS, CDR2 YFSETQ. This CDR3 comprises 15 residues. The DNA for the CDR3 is TGCGCCAGCAGCCCCCGACAGGGAATAAACACTGAAGCTTTCTTT. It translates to CASSPRQGINTEAFF.

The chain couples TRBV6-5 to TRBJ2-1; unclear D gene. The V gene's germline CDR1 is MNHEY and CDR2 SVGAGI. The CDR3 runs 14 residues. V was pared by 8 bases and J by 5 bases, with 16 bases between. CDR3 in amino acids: CASSRWQENNEQFF. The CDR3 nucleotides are TGTGCCAGCTCCAGGTGGCAGGAAAACAATGAGCAGTTCTTC.

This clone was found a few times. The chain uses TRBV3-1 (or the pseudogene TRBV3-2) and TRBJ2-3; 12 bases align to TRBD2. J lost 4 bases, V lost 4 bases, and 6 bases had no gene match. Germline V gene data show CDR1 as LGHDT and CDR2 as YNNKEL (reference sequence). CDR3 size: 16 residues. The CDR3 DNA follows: TGTGCCAGCAGCCCCCTTGCTAGCGGGGGGGCAGATACGCAGTATTTT. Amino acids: CASSPLASGGADTQYF.

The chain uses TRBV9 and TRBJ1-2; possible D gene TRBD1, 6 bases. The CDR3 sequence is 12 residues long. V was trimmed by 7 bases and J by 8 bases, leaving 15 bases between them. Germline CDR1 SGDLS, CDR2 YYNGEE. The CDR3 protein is CASRGQTGGYTF. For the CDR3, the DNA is TGTGCCAGCCGAGGACAGACGGGGGGCTACACCTTC.

CDR3 sequence: CASSIDGALSTEAFF. CDR3 in DNA: TGTGCCAGTAGTATAGATGGAGCGTTGAGTACTGAAGCTTTCTTT. V and J are TRBV19 and TRBJ1-1; no reliable D call. V was clipped by 0 bases and J by 5 bases, with 13 bases between them. CDR1 and CDR2 from the germline V gene are LNHDA and SQIVND (reference sequence). The CDR3 runs 15 residues.

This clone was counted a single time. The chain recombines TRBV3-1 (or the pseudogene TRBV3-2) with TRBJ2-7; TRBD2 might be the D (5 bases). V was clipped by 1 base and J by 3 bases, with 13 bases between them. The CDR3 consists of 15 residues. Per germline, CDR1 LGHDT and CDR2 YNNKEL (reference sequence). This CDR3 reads CASSQVASPYYEQYF. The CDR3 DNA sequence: TGTGCCAGCAGCCAAGTGGCTAGCCCGTACTACGAGCAGTACTTC.

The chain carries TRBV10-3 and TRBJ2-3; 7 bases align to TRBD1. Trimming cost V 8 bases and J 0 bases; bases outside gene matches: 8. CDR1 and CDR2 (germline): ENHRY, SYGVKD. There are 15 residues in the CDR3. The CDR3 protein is CAIGGGTVSTDTQYF. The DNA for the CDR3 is TGTGCCATCGGTGGTGGGACAGTCAGCACAGATACGCAGTATTTT.

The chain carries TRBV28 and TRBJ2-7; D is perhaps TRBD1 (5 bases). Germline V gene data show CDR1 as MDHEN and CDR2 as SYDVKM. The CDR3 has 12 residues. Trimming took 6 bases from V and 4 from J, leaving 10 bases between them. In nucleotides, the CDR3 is TGTGCCAGCAGACCTCAGGGTTACGAGCAGTACTTC. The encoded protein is CASRPQGYEQYF.

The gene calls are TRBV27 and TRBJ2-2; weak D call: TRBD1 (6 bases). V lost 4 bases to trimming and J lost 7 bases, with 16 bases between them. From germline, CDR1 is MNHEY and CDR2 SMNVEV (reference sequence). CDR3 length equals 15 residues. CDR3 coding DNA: TGTGCCAGCAGTTCAACGACAGGTCACGGCGGGGAGCTGTTTTTT. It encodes CASSSTTGHGGELFF.

CDR3 sequence: CASSPSINSNKNIQYF. The CDR3 DNA follows: TGTGCCAGCTCTCCCTCTATCAATTCCAACAAAAACATTCAGTACTTC. The chain is built from TRBV18 and TRBJ2-4; D is unclear. The CDR3 sequence is 16 residues long. V lost 6 bases, J lost 3 bases, and 18 bases lay in between. Germline assignment: CDR1 KGHSH and CDR2 LQKENI.

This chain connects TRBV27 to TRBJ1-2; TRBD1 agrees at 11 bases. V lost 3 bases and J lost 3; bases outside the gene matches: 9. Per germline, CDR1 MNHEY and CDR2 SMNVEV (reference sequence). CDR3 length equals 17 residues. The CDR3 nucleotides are TGTGCCAGCAGTTTTCGGACAGGGGGCCCTTCGGACTATGGCTACACCTTC. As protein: CASSFRTGGPSDYGYTF.

In DNA form, the CDR3 reads TGTGCCAGCAGCCAAGATGCAAAGACAATCGGTACAGATACGCAGTATTTT. Translation gives CASSQDAKTIGTDTQYF. The chain joins TRBV14 to TRBJ2-3; D uncertain. Germline values: CDR1 SGHDN, CDR2 FVKESK. CDR3 length equals 17 residues. Trimming took off 0 bases at V and 3 bases at J, with 16 bases between the two ends.

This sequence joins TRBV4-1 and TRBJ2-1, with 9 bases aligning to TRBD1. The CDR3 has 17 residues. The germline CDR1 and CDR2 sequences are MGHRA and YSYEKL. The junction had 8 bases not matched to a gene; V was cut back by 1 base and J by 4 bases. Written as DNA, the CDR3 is TGCGCCAGCAGCCAAGGGGGACAGGGAAAGCTATACAATGAGCAGTTCTTC. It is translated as CASSQGGQGKLYNEQFF.

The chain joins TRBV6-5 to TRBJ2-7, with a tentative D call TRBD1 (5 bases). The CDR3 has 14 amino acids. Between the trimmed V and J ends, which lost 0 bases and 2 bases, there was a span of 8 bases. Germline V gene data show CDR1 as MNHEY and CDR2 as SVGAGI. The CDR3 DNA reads TGTGCCAGCAGTTACTCGGCAGGGCCCTACGAGCAGTACTTC. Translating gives CASSYSAGPYEQYF.

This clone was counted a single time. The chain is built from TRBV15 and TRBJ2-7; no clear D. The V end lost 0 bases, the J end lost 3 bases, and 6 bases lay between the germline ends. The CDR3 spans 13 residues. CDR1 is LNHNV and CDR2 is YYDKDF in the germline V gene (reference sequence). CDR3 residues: CATSREGRYEQYF. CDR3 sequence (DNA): TGTGCCACCAGCAGAGAGGGCCGCTACGAGCAGTACTTC.

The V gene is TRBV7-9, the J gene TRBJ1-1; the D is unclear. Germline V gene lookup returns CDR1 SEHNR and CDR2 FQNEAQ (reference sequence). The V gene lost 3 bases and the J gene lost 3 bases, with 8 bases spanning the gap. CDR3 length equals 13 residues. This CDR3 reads CASSFSHDTEAFF. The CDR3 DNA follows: TGTGCCAGCAGCTTTAGCCATGACACTGAAGCTTTCTTT.

In DNA, the CDR3 is TGTGCCAGCCACCCCGGGACAGGAGGTGAAAAACTGTTTTTT. Its protein product is CASHPGTGGEKLFF. The chain joins TRBV28 to TRBJ1-4, with 8 positions matching TRBD1. V was clipped by 8 bases and J by 7 bases; unmatched bases: 9. Germline CDR1 reads MDHEN; CDR2 reads SYDVKM. This CDR3 is built from 14 residues.

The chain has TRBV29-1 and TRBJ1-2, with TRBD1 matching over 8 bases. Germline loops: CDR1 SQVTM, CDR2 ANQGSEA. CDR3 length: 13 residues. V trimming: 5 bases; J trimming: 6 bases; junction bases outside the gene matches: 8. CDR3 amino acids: CSVQPGGVDGYTF. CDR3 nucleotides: TGCAGCGTTCAACCAGGGGGCGTGGATGGCTACACCTTC.